This T cell receptor beta chain was identified in a study of T cells after yellow fever vaccination. By 5'RACE template switching, TCR cDNA was produced, with a universal primer site and UMIs added in the process. TCRdb reprocessed the 5' RACE reads via MiXCR and lists one record per CDR3 protein. Here the sample spans just under 600,000 distinct CDR3 sequences, 13% being singletons. Concerning this clonotype: Its antigen is unknown.

Overall study findings and caveats: At 95% to 98% for CD4 and approximately 89% for CD8, most primary-vaccination clones showed up again after the booster. The study noted that FACS-sorted repertoires could contain abundant clonotypes contaminating from the bulk population. Though it reached lower strength, the secondary response hit its peak faster, day 5 versus 15.

This CDR3 is built from 16 residues. Trimming pared 1 base from V and 2 bases from J, leaving 13 bases between. CDR1 is SGHVS, CDR2 FQNEAQ, per germline. Specimen: PBMCs, collected on the day of the yellow fever booster vaccination. This rearrangement joins TRBV7-8 to TRBJ2-3; D possibly corresponds to TRBD1 (5 bases). This TCR derives from a man under 40 who received the YFV17D yellow fever vaccine. The CDR3 sequence: CASSLDGAGHTDTQYF. The CDR3 coding sequence is TGTGCCAGCAGCTTAGATGGGGCAGGCCACACAGATACGCAGTATTTT.